This TCR beta chain was profiled in a study of technical replicates of blood from a handful of donors. The table came from immunoSEQ multiplex PCR; TCRdb's copy has only in-frame clones and leaves some out. Of roughly 13,000 clones listed, 80% to 85% were seen once; the top ten hold roughly a tenth. This TCR was recovered from a human donor in good health. Sequenced sample: PBMCs.

CDR3 in amino acids: CASSPGGRQTINYGYTF. The DNA of the CDR3 is TGTGCCAGCAGCCCCGGGGGAAGACAGACGATTAACTATGGCTACACCTTC. The gene calls are TRBV7-8 and TRBJ1-2; TRBD1 is a possible D gene (5 bases). This CDR3 region has 17 residues. V gave up 5 bases and J gave up 1 base, with 20 bases separating them. CDR1 SGHVS and CDR2 FQNEAQ come from the germline V gene.